The present entry profiles one TCR beta chain with its context. The antigen remains undetermined. This specimen comes from a study of somatic mutations in cytotoxic T cells in rheumatoid arthritis. Broader study findings: A slight TRBV07 underrepresentation in rheumatoid arthritis patients was reported without multiple-comparison adjustment. Just what the expanded CD8+ clones targeted, in terms of antigens, remained unknown. Healthy controls did not share the age-linked increase in CD8+ clonality seen in rheumatoid arthritis patients. More than 20% of CD8+ cells belonged to the largest clone in about an eighth of the 65 patients.

The protocol was immunoSEQ multiplex PCR, while the TCRdb copy is restricted to in-frame clones and leaves out a portion. The table has about 5,800 clones, roughly four fifths seen once. CDR3 length equals 14 residues. The J segment lost 4 bases and the V segment lost 6 bases, leaving 2 bases of the junction unmatched. Germline CDR1 reads MGHDK; CDR2 reads SYGVNS. The material sequenced was CD8+ T cells sorted from blood. This TCR came from a woman between 50 and 59 years old with rheumatoid arthritis. This chain connects TRBV25-1 to TRBJ2-1; 11 bases are shared with TRBD2. As DNA, the CDR3 is TGTGCCAGCAGCGTAGCGGGAGGGTACAATGAGCAGTTCTTC. Amino acids: CASSVAGGYNEQFF.